The T cell receptor beta chain described here comes from a study of T cell responses to AZD1222 COVID-19 vaccine. As to this clone: Antigen: not known.

The CDR3 is made up of 9 amino acids. The V and J ends lost 8 bases and 7 bases respectively, with 3 bases between them. Germline CDR1 is SNHLY and CDR2 is FYNNEI. The study, taken as a whole, reports: Targeting of unmutated variant regions was reportedly seen in nearly half of spike-specific TCRs. Spike-specific TCR breadth and depth grew following two AZD1222 doses.

Some clones are missing from TCRdb's copy, which holds only in-frame ones; the method was immunoSEQ multiplex PCR. The data hold approximately 120,000 clones, with roughly 89% observed a single time. This specimen consisted of peripheral blood, obtained on day 0 of MenACWY control vaccination. The TCR originated in an adult in good health. The chain uses TRBV2 and TRBJ2-1; the D is unclear. Here the CDR3 DNA reads TGTGCCAGCCGTAATGAGCAGTTCTTC. Encoded protein: CASRNEQFF.